This TCR beta chain is from a study of blood T cell repertoires in COVID-19. Study information: The cDNA or gDNA used as material had been derived from T cells, B-cell-depleted T cells, or PBMCs.

The ends were cut back, 8 bases at V and 4 bases at J, with 11 bases in the middle. The CDR3 has 12 amino acids. Germline assignment: CDR1 MDHEN and CDR2 SYDVKM. The table came from immunoSEQ multiplex PCR; TCRdb's copy has only in-frame clones and leaves some out. The table has roughly 150,000 clones, around four fifths seen once. Sequencing was done on a sample of PBMCs or T cells enriched from blood (not recorded which). This TCR was sampled from a man in his sixties or seventies who had been exposed to COVID-19. The J gene is TRBJ2-5, the V gene TRBV28, with D perhaps TRBD2 (5 bases). CDR3 nucleotides: TGTGCCAGCTACGGACGGGGAGAGACCCAGTACTTC. Amino acid sequence: CASYGRGETQYF.